The 18 T cell receptor beta chains below all came from one sample that was sequenced in a study of T-cell reconstitution after alpha-beta-depleted transplantation in children. Unique molecular identifiers tagged the TCRbeta library. MiXCR was run by TCRdb on the PCR reads, yielding one entry per CDR3 protein. The sample holds 400,000 to 500,000 distinct CDR3 sequences, about 11% seen once. The sequenced sample was PBMCs from the stem cell graft donor, obtained from the stem cell graft. The receptors stem from a human donor who donated a stem cell graft to a child with acute myeloid leukemia.

The CDR3 DNA reads as TGTGCCAGCAGCGCCCTTGGGACAGGAGATCTGTTCTTC. Translating gives CASSALGTGDLFF. The chain has TRBV7-9 and TRBJ2-1, with TRBD1 matching 8 bases. The germline V gene has CDR1 SEHNR and CDR2 FQNEAQ (reference sequence). V was pared by 5 bases and J by 15 bases, with 12 bases of the junction left unmatched. The CDR3 covers 13 residues.

In this sample, this clonotype turned up a few times. This rearrangement joins TRBV10-3 to TRBJ1-2; 10 bases fit TRBD1. V was pared by 5 bases and J by 5 bases, with 5 bases of the junction left unmatched. The CDR3 extends over 14 amino acids. CDR1 is ENHRY, CDR2 SYGVKD, per germline. CDR3 sequence reads: CAISSTGGWYGYTF. CDR3 nucleotides: TGTGCCATCAGTTCGACAGGGGGCTGGTATGGCTACACCTTC.

The V and J genes are TRBV6-1 and TRBJ2-7; TRBD1 matches at 9 bases. Germline V lookup: CDR1 MNHNS, CDR2 SASEGT. Losses at the gene ends were 4 bases for V and 4 bases for J; bases not matched to a gene: 11. The CDR3 sequence is 16 residues long. The CDR3 here is CASSAGRTGDRYEQYV. The CDR3 nucleotides are TGTGCCAGCAGTGCAGGGAGGACAGGGGACAGGTACGAGCAGTACGTC.

This clonotype was observed a few times. The rearrangement joins TRBV29-1 to TRBJ2-5, with D possibly TRBD2 on 6 matching bases. The V gene's germline CDR1 is SQVTM and CDR2 ANQGSEA. This CDR3 region has 13 residues. V lost 6 bases to trimming and J lost 5 bases, with 16 bases between them. The CDR3 sequence: CSVRAGLVETQYF. DNA for the CDR3: TGCAGCGTGAGGGCGGGATTGGTGGAGACCCAGTACTTC.

This clonotype was counted at least ten times. The rearrangement uses TRBV20-1 and TRBJ1-2, with D possibly matching TRBD1 (6 bases). This CDR3 spans 13 amino acids. The V gene lost 5 bases and the J gene lost 4 bases, with 14 bases spanning the gap. Germline values: CDR1 DFQATT, CDR2 SNEGSKA (reference sequence). CDR3 region: CSARDKSGYGYTF. The CDR3 coding sequence is TGCAGTGCTCGGGACAAGAGCGGCTATGGCTACACCTTC.

This clonotype was seen a few times. The V call is TRBV20-1, the J call TRBJ1-1; the D gene is possibly TRBD1 (6 bases). The germline gives CDR1 DFQATT, CDR2 SNEGSKA (reference sequence). V gave up 4 bases and J gave up 2 bases, with 14 bases separating them. This CDR3 is 14 amino acids long. The CDR3 region has the DNA TGCAGTGCTAAGCCTGGGGGCCCCAACACTGAAGCTTTCTTT. Protein sequence: CSAKPGGPNTEAFF.

This clonotype was counted only a few times. This chain joins TRBV9 and TRBJ2-1; D remains ambiguous. CDR3 length: 13 residues. Germline CDR1 reads SGDLS; CDR2 reads YYNGEE. The germline V and J ends were trimmed by 0 bases and 6 bases, with 7 bases remaining between them. CDR3 region: CASSVGLGNEQFF. The CDR3 region has the DNA TGTGCCAGCAGCGTAGGCCTAGGCAATGAGCAGTTCTTC.

The chain carries TRBV5-1 and TRBJ2-5, with 9 bases fitting TRBD2. CDR3 length: 15 amino acids. The germline V gene encodes CDR1 SGHRS and CDR2 YFSETQ. The trim removed 3 bases at V and 7 bases at J, leaving 10 bases unmatched. CDR3 loop: CASSWETSGEGTQYF. The CDR3 DNA reads TGCGCCAGCAGCTGGGAGACTAGCGGAGAGGGGACCCAGTACTTC.

The chain employs TRBV5-1 and TRBJ2-1; D unclear. Germline CDR1 SGHRS, CDR2 YFSETQ. Between the trimmed V and J ends, which lost 0 bases and 4 bases, there was a span of 8 bases. The CDR3 is 14 residues long. CDR3 loop: CASSLGSVYNEQFF. CDR3 DNA sequence: TGCGCCAGCAGCTTGGGGTCCGTTTACAATGAGCAGTTCTTC.

The V gene is TRBV6-2 or TRBV6-3, the J gene TRBJ2-7; 7 positions agree with TRBD1. Germline V gene data show CDR1 as MNHEY and CDR2 as SVGEGT. Trimming took 2 bases from V and 6 from J; bases not matched to a gene: 7. CDR3 length: 14 amino acids. The CDR3, as DNA: TGTGCCAGCAGTTACGACAGGGTACGCCTCGAGCAGTACTTC. It translates to CASSYDRVRLEQYF.

This clonotype was counted ten times or more. The V and J genes are TRBV2 and TRBJ1-1; D may be TRBD1 (5 bases). This CDR3 spans 13 amino acids. The V gene lost 6 bases and the J gene lost 6 bases, with 14 bases spanning the gap. Germline assignment: CDR1 SNHLY and CDR2 FYNNEI. The CDR3 spells CASRRDSQAEAFF. The CDR3 coding sequence is TGTGCCAGCAGACGCGACAGTCAAGCTGAAGCTTTCTTT.

The J gene is TRBJ1-5, the V gene TRBV27, with D possibly being TRBD1 (6 bases). Trimming took off 5 bases at V and 4 bases at J, with 18 bases between the two ends. Looked up from germline, CDR1 is MNHEY and CDR2 is SMNVEV (reference sequence). The CDR3 spans 16 residues. The CDR3 DNA reads TGTGCCAGCAGTATTAGCTCTGGGGGCGTGAATCAGCCCCAGCATTTT. Protein sequence: CASSISSGGVNQPQHF.

This clonotype was seen a few times. This sequence joins TRBV27 and TRBJ2-7, with 13 bases lining up with TRBD2. J was trimmed by 6 bases and V by 5 bases; bases with no gene match: 10. Germline values: CDR1 MNHEY, CDR2 SMNVEV (reference sequence). CDR3 length: 16 amino acids. The CDR3 is CASSPSLAGGPGEQYF. The CDR3 nucleotides read TGTGCCAGCAGTCCGTCACTAGCGGGAGGGCCGGGCGAGCAGTACTTC.

This clonotype occurred a few times. The chain's CDR3 is CATAGQGAPGANVLTF. CDR3 coding DNA: TGTGCCACCGCGGGACAGGGGGCGCCCGGGGCCAACGTCCTGACTTTC. The J gene is TRBJ2-6, the V gene TRBV10-3, with 12 bases aligning to TRBD1. CDR1 ENHRY and CDR2 SYGVKD come from the germline V gene. V shed 10 bases, J shed 4 bases, and the junction held 8 bases outside the gene matches. This CDR3 comprises 16 residues.

The table lists this clonotype with a few counts. V usage is TRBV7-6 and J usage is TRBJ1-4, with no clear D. This CDR3 is built from 14 residues. Between the trimmed V and J ends, which lost 5 bases and 8 bases, there was a span of 15 bases. Germline values: CDR1 SGHVS, CDR2 FNYEAQ. The CDR3 DNA is TGTGCCAGCAGCCCAGGATGGGGAGGGGAAAAACTGTTTTTT. Its protein is CASSPGWGGEKLFF. Together with reference TRBV7-6 and TRBJ1-4, the CDR3 gives the full variable domain: GAGVSQSPRYKVTKRGQDVALRCDPISGHVSLYWYRQALGQGPEFLTYFNYEAQQDKSGLPNDRFSAERPEGSISTLTIQRTEQRDSAMYRCASSPGWGGEKLFFGSGTQLSVL.

The J gene is TRBJ1-4, the V gene TRBV20-1, with 9 bases aligning to TRBD1. The CDR3 has 15 residues. The germline CDR1 and CDR2 sequences are DFQATT and SNEGSKA (reference sequence). The V segment lost 1 base and the J segment 6 bases; nucleotides outside the gene matches: 6. The CDR3 DNA reads TGCAGTGCTAGAGGCCACAGGGGGCCAGATGAAAAACTGTTTTTT. As protein: CSARGHRGPDEKLFF.

The CDR3 loop is CASSHQHSIYPTQGAYEQYF. The CDR3 nucleotides read TGTGCCAGCAGCCATCAACACTCAATATATCCGACCCAGGGCGCCTACGAGCAGTACTTC. This rearrangement joins TRBV4-2 to TRBJ2-7; D is perhaps TRBD1 (5 bases). This CDR3 has 20 amino acids. Looked up from germline, CDR1 is LGHNA and CDR2 is YNFKEQ. The V gene lost 3 bases and the J gene lost 2 bases, with 29 bases spanning the gap.

The table lists this clonotype with many counts. This chain joins TRBV5-4 and TRBJ2-5; 8 nucleotides match TRBD2. With 4 bases clipped from V and 4 bases from J, the junction kept 9 bases outside the gene matches. Germline V CDR1 and CDR2: SGHNT, YYREEE (reference sequence). The CDR3 has 15 residues. CDR3 residues: CASSPMGLEGETQYF. In DNA form, the CDR3 reads TGTGCCAGCAGCCCCATGGGACTAGAAGGAGAGACCCAGTACTTC.